These 24 T cell receptor beta chains share one sample of origin, sequenced in a study of blood T cell repertoires in COVID-19 (TCRdb year 2020). The library came from the immunoSEQ multiplex PCR assay. TCRdb holds this immuneACCESS table with in-frame rearrangements only. Some clones are missing; in checked studies, unresolved V genes explain under half, and the rest has no known cause. Present in this sample are 250,000 to 350,000 clones, around 85% of which were seen just once. About 4% of the sample rests with the top ten. The sequenced sample was peripheral blood. These TCRs come from a woman aged 45-65 years with active or convalescent COVID-19.

V and J are TRBV18 and TRBJ2-7, with 9 nucleotides matching TRBD1. V lost 5 bases to trimming and J lost 4 bases; unmatched junction nucleotides: 9. CDR1 and CDR2 from the germline V gene are KGHSH and LQKENI. The CDR3 is 15 residues long. The CDR3 DNA sequence: TGTGCCAGCTCATCCCGGGACAGGGATTATTACGAGCAGTACTTC. This gives the protein CASSSRDRDYYEQYF.

This clone has just one count. The chain couples TRBV25-1 to TRBJ2-1, with 8 bases matching TRBD2. The germline CDR1 and CDR2 sequences are MGHDK and SYGVNS. This CDR3 spans 13 amino acids. The trim removed 3 bases at V and 8 bases at J, leaving 3 bases unmatched. CDR3 in amino acids: CASSEVSGDEQFF. The CDR3 bases are TGTGCCAGCAGTGAGGTTAGCGGGGATGAGCAGTTCTTC.

V usage is TRBV7-9 and J usage is TRBJ1-2, with 9 bases fitting TRBD1. Trimming at V came to 6 bases and at J to 3 bases, leaving 8 bases not matched to a gene. Germline-derived CDR1 and CDR2 are SEHNR and FQNEAQ (reference sequence). The CDR3 loop spans 15 amino acids. CDR3 sequence reads: CASSTGDRDYYGYTF. For the CDR3, the DNA is TGTGCCAGCAGTACCGGGGACAGGGACTACTATGGCTACACCTTC.

The chain is built from TRBV5-4 and TRBJ1-2; D uncertain. The length of the CDR3 is 13 residues. V lost 0 bases to trimming and J lost 4 bases, with 7 bases between them. In germline, CDR1 is SGHNT, CDR2 YYREEE (reference sequence). CDR3 bases: TGTGCCAGCAGCTTGGAAGAGGTCTATGGCTACACCTTC. It is translated as CASSLEEVYGYTF. Full variable domain (rest looked up from reference TRBV5-4 and TRBJ1-2): ETGVTQSPTHLIKTRGQQVTLRCSSQSGHNTVSWYQQALGQGPQFIFQYYREEENGRGNFPPRFSGLQFPNYSSELNVNALELDDSALYLCASSLEEVYGYTFGSGTRLTVV.

The chain uses TRBV5-4 and TRBJ1-1, with 11 bases fitting TRBD1. The CDR3 length is 15 residues. Germline trimming cut 3 bases from V and 5 bases from J; bases unmatched to any gene: 6. The V gene's germline CDR1 is SGHNT and CDR2 YYREEE (reference sequence). CDR3 coding DNA: TGTGCCAGCAGCTCTCCGGGACAGGGGGGGACTGAAGCTTTCTTT. This encodes CASSSPGQGGTEAFF.

The gene calls are TRBV18 and TRBJ2-1; D possibly corresponds to TRBD1 (5 bases). This CDR3 comprises 14 residues. Germline lookup yields CDR1 KGHSH and CDR2 LQKENI. V was cut by 1 base and J by 8 bases, with 12 bases left in between. In DNA form, the CDR3 reads TGTGCCAGCTCACCACTAGCAGGGATAGATGAGCAGTTCTTC. This codes for CASSPLAGIDEQFF.

As concerns this clone: The junction differs from germline at one of its ends, possibly a read error. The V and J genes are TRBV5-1 and TRBJ2-3; D gene uncertain. The CDR3 contains 13 residues. Germline V gene sequence: CDR1 SGHRS, CDR2 YFSETQ. DNA of the CDR3: TGCGCCAGCACCTTGCAGGGCACAGATACGCAGTATTTT. It encodes CASTLQGTDTQYF.

The V gene is TRBV6-2 or TRBV6-3, the J gene TRBJ2-6, with D possibly TRBD2 on 6 matching bases. Germline loops: CDR1 MNHEY, CDR2 SVGEGT. CDR3 length equals 18 residues. The V end lost 2 bases, the J end lost 0 bases, and 14 bases lay between the germline ends. The CDR3, as DNA: TGTGCCAGCAGTTACGGAGGGTCCCTTCTCTCTGGGGCCAACGTCCTGACTTTC. It codes for CASSYGGSLLSGANVLTF.

The chain joins TRBV6-5 to TRBJ1-1, with 8 bases lining up with TRBD1. The CDR3 runs 15 residues. V lost 7 bases and J lost 3; bases outside the gene matches: 10. Germline V gives CDR1 MNHEY, CDR2 SVGAGI. The CDR3 bases are TGTGCCAGCACCGGACAGGGCGTACTTTACACTGAAGCTTTCTTT. This sequence encodes CASTGQGVLYTEAFF.

The chain carries TRBV10-3 and TRBJ2-2, with 7 nucleotides matching TRBD2. From germline, CDR1 is ENHRY and CDR2 SYGVKD. J was trimmed by 5 bases and V by 10 bases; bases with no gene match: 7. The CDR3 has 13 residues. The chain's CDR3 is CASGLEGTGELFF. CDR3 nucleotides: TGTGCCAGCGGACTAGAAGGGACCGGGGAGCTGTTTTTT.

The V and J genes are TRBV6-5 and TRBJ1-3; the D is unclear. The CDR3 extends over 15 amino acids. The V gene's germline CDR1 is MNHEY and CDR2 SVGAGI. V was clipped by 6 bases and J by 0 bases, with 12 bases between them. The CDR3 spells CASRWAESSGNTIYF. The CDR3 DNA is TGTGCCAGCAGGTGGGCCGAGAGCTCTGGAAACACCATATATTTT.

The gene calls are TRBV4-1 and TRBJ1-5; D gene ambiguous. V lost 0 bases and J 4 bases, leaving 4 bases between the germline ends. The CDR3 extends over 13 amino acids. Germline lookup yields CDR1 MGHRA and CDR2 YSYEKL. The CDR3 reads CASSQERNQPQHF. DNA of the CDR3: TGCGCCAGCAGCCAAGAACGGAATCAGCCCCAGCATTTT.

The gene calls are TRBV3-1 (or the pseudogene TRBV3-2) and TRBJ2-3, with TRBD1 identical over 7 bases. The germline V gene encodes CDR1 LGHDT and CDR2 YNNKEL (reference sequence). The V and J ends lost 2 bases and 4 bases, in that order; junction bases with no gene match: 0. The CDR3 extends over 13 amino acids. Written as DNA, the CDR3 is TGTGCCAGCAGCCAACAGGGGGCAGATACGCAGTATTTT. Translated: CASSQQGADTQYF.

This clone was picked up a small number of times. The gene calls are TRBV5-5 and TRBJ2-7, with D perhaps TRBD2 (6 bases). Per the germline V gene, CDR1 is SGHKS and CDR2 is YYEKEE (reference sequence). Between the trimmed V and J ends, which lost 4 bases and 7 bases, there was a span of 21 bases. The CDR3 runs 15 residues. As DNA, the CDR3 is TGTGCCAGCAGCCCCTCTGTCGGGAGCCTGAGGGAGCAGTACTTC. Translated, it gives CASSPSVGSLREQYF.

The chain combines TRBV6-5 with TRBJ1-1; D is uncertain. V lost 10 bases and J 5 bases, leaving 17 bases between the germline ends. The CDR3 covers 13 residues. CDR1 is MNHEY, CDR2 SVGAGI, per germline. Here the CDR3 reads CATFSPGGTEAFF. The CDR3 bases are TGTGCCACCTTCTCACCGGGCGGGACTGAAGCTTTCTTT.

CDR3 bases: TGTGCCAGCAGCCCCATGCGGCCACGGGAGACCCAGTACTTC. Encoded protein: CASSPMRPRETQYF. This chain links TRBV7-2 with TRBJ2-5, with D unresolved. The ends were cut back, 5 bases at V and 5 bases at J, with 15 bases in the middle. Looked up from germline, CDR1 is SGHTA and CDR2 is FQGNSA. The CDR3 runs to 14 residues.

This clone occurred once. The chain uses TRBV5-1 and TRBJ2-7; TRBD1 agrees at 9 bases. CDR1 and CDR2 (germline): SGHRS, YFSETQ. The CDR3 runs 17 residues. Losses at the gene ends were 4 bases for V and 4 bases for J; bases not matched to a gene: 15. DNA of the CDR3: TGCGCCAGCAGCCACGGCCCCTCGTCCGGACAGGGGTACGAGCAGTACTTC. Translating it yields CASSHGPSSGQGYEQYF.

The chain recombines TRBV10-3 with TRBJ1-1; D call uncertain. Trimming shortened V by 3 bases and J by 0 bases, and 11 bases separated the two germline ends. CDR1 ENHRY and CDR2 SYGVKD come from the germline V gene. The CDR3 sequence is 15 residues long. The CDR3 sequence: CAISDSGRMNTEAFF. In nucleotides, the CDR3 is TGTGCCATCAGTGATAGCGGGCGAATGAACACTGAAGCTTTCTTT.

The chain uses TRBV7-2 and TRBJ2-5; no definite D call. The V gene lost 1 base and the J gene lost 5 bases, with 11 bases spanning the gap. This CDR3 has 14 residues. CDR1 is SGHTA and CDR2 is FQGNSA in the germline V gene. The CDR3 region is CASSLDSGPETQYF. CDR3 bases: TGTGCCAGCAGCTTAGACTCTGGTCCGGAGACCCAGTACTTC.

This chain connects TRBV4-2 to TRBJ2-2, with D possibly matching TRBD2 (5 bases). This CDR3 region has 17 residues. V lost 1 base and J lost 3, with 15 bases in between. The germline gives CDR1 LGHNA, CDR2 YNFKEQ. CDR3: CASSQVRDWEYTGELFF. The CDR3, as DNA: TGTGCCAGCAGCCAAGTTAGGGATTGGGAGTACACCGGGGAGCTGTTTTTT.

This chain connects TRBV15 to TRBJ2-2; D might be TRBD2 (6 bases). Germline CDR1 and CDR2: LNHNV and YYDKDF (reference sequence). Deletions cut 5 bases from V and 5 bases from J, with 12 bases between. The CDR3 spans 14 residues. The CDR3 bases are TGTGCCACCAGCCCACTAGCCAGGACCGGGGAGCTGTTTTTT. It encodes CATSPLARTGELFF.

The chain employs TRBV6-4 and TRBJ1-1; 9 nucleotides match TRBD1. The germline V gene has CDR1 MRHNA and CDR2 SNTAGT. V shed 6 bases and J 0 bases; nucleotides not matched to a gene: 8. The length of the CDR3 is 16 residues. CDR3 residues: CASRGQGKEMNTEAFF. As DNA, the CDR3 is TGTGCCAGCAGGGGACAGGGAAAGGAGATGAACACTGAAGCTTTCTTT.

The chain combines TRBV14 with TRBJ2-7, with 10 bases matching TRBD1. The ends lost 0 bases at V and 1 base at J; junction bases unmatched: 9. The CDR3 runs to 18 residues. Germline V gene lookup returns CDR1 SGHDN and CDR2 FVKESK. In DNA form, the CDR3 reads TGTGCCAGCAGCCAAGAAAGGAGGGGGACAGGGGATTCCTACGAGCAGTACTTC. This encodes CASSQERRGTGDSYEQYF.

With regard to this clone: Germline and junction disagree at one end, which may indicate a read error. The J gene is TRBJ2-2, the V gene TRBV2, with 9 bases lining up with TRBD1. The germline CDR1 and CDR2 sequences are SNHLY and FYNNEI. The CDR3 sequence is 14 residues long. The CDR3 loop is CASSVGQGVGGLFF. The CDR3, as DNA: TGTGCCAGCAGTGTGGGACAGGGCGTAGGGGGGCTGTTTTTT.